These 15 T cell receptor beta chains share one sample of origin, sequenced in a study of regulatory T cells in long-lasting Graves disease. CDR3 regions were amplified by Arm-PCR using iRepertoire HTBI primers to build TCR beta libraries. One entry per CDR3 protein, called by TCRdb with MiXCR from the multiplex PCR reads. The sample holds approximately 300,000 distinct CDR3 sequences, more than 15% seen once. Time point in this sample: newly diagnosed GD, antithyroid drugs for less than 3 months. With RNA extracted from PBMCs as input, the TCR library was made. Sequenced here: peripheral blood mononuclear cells (PBMCs), sampled at new diagnosis, from a patient treated with antithyroid drugs. These receptors were collected from a female donor with Graves disease.

As to this clonotype: The conserved phenylalanine or tryptophan normally closing the CDR3 is absent here, so this likely arose from a read error. The DNA is omitted, as the CDR3 cannot be located on it reliably, and the CDR3 follows TCRdb's listing. The gene calls are TRBV4-1 and TRBJ1-1; no DNA check was done on the table's D call, TRBD1. Per the germline V gene, CDR1 is MGHRA and CDR2 is YSYEKL. Inclusive of both ends, the CDR3 amounts to 12 amino acids. CDR3: CAITGGAGEPFS.

As for this clonotype: This likely stems from a read error, as it lies one base from a far larger clone. The genes are TRBV11-3 and TRBJ2-1, with D maybe TRBD2 (5 bases). The closer fit of TRBJ2-5 to the DNA end suggests the J call may be wrong. CDR1 and CDR2 (germline): SGHNT, YENEEA. The CDR3 extends over 16 amino acids. The CDR3 spells CASSLTGGRTQETQYF. DNA for the CDR3: TGTGCCAGCAGCTTGACCGGAGGACGGACCCAAGAGACCCAGTACTTC.

Ten or more counts support this clonotype. The chain carries TRBV11-2 and TRBJ2-3; TRBD2 aligns across 9 bases. The CDR3 is 18 residues long. Germline V gene sequence: CDR1 SGHAT, CDR2 FQNNGV. V gave up 0 bases and J gave up 1 base; unmatched junction bases: 8. Written as DNA, the CDR3 is TGTGCCAGCAGCTTAGACTGGCTAGCGGGATGGGGCACAGATACGCAGTATTTT. Translation: CASSLDWLAGWGTDTQYF.

This clonotype was found many times. The genes are TRBV11-3 and TRBJ2-3; D uncertain. CDR1 and CDR2 from the germline V gene are SGHNT and YENEEA. The CDR3 loop spans 13 amino acids. Trimming stripped 5 bases from V and 5 bases from J, with 11 bases between. CDR3 DNA sequence: TGTGCCAGCAGCCAATACCATGGAGATACGCAGTATTTT. Protein: CASSQYHGDTQYF.

This clonotype was seen at least ten times. The chain employs TRBV6-2 or TRBV6-3 and TRBJ2-1; TRBD2 aligns across 8 bases. Per germline, CDR1 MNHEY and CDR2 SVGEGT. V gave up 6 bases and J gave up 6 bases; unmatched junction bases: 13. This CDR3 is 16 amino acids long. The CDR3 is CASSDPLAGLSNEQFF. DNA for the CDR3: TGTGCCAGCAGCGACCCATTAGCGGGATTGAGCAATGAGCAGTTCTTC.

A word on this clonotype: It may be a read error: a sequence one base away is much more abundant. The chain carries TRBV11-3 and TRBJ2-2, with D maybe TRBD1 (5 bases). This CDR3 is built from 14 residues. Trimming removed 3 bases at V and 9 bases at J, with 14 bases between. The germline CDR1 and CDR2 sequences are SGHNT and YENEEA. In nucleotides, the CDR3 is TGTGCCAGCAGCTTGAGGACACTTACCAGGGAGCTGTTTTTT. It encodes CASSLRTLTRELFF.

This clonotype was observed at least ten times. CDR3: CSVEQGAETQYF. CDR3 DNA: TGCAGCGTTGAACAGGGGGCTGAGACCCAGTACTTC. The rearrangement links TRBV29-1 to TRBJ2-5; 8 bases align to TRBD1. The CDR3 is made up of 12 amino acids. J gave up 5 bases and V 2 bases, and 1 base lay outside the gene matches. CDR1 SQVTM and CDR2 ANQGSEA come from the germline V gene. The variable domain in full, completed from reference TRBV29-1 and TRBJ2-5, reads SAVISQKPSRDICQRGTSLTIQCQVDSQVTMMFWYRQQPGQSLTLIATANQGSEATYESGFVIDKFPISRPNLTFSTLTVSNMSPEDSSIYLCSVEQGAETQYFGPGTRLLVL.

The rearrangement uses TRBV10-1 and TRBJ2-3, with D possibly being TRBD1 (5 bases). This CDR3 is built from 18 residues. Germline CDR1 is WNHNN and CDR2 is SYGVQD (reference sequence). V was clipped by 3 bases and J by 0 bases, with 19 bases between them. CDR3: CASSDPQKGKTSTDTQYF. The CDR3 nucleotides are TGCGCCAGCAGTGATCCCCAGAAGGGGAAAACTAGCACAGATACGCAGTATTTT.

In this sample, this clonotype turned up a few times. The chain has TRBV7-2 and TRBJ2-7; D gene uncertain. Trimming shortened V by 3 bases and J by 5 bases, and 11 bases separated the two germline ends. Germline-derived CDR1 and CDR2 are SGHTA and FQGNSA. The length of the CDR3 is 13 residues. This CDR3 reads CASSFGFGHEQYF. For the CDR3, the DNA is TGTGCCAGCAGCTTTGGTTTCGGGCACGAGCAGTACTTC.

This clonotype has only a few counts. The genes are TRBV6-4 and TRBJ2-1, with D perhaps TRBD2 (5 bases). Germline-derived CDR1 and CDR2 are MRHNA and SNTAGT. The CDR3 has 15 residues. V lost 4 bases and J lost 0, with 10 bases in between. CDR3 in DNA: TGTGCCAGCAGTGCGAGGGAGAGCTCCTACAATGAGCAGTTCTTC. Its protein is CASSARESSYNEQFF.

This clonotype has a count of ten or more. The chain combines TRBV28 with TRBJ2-1; TRBD1 agrees at 9 bases. CDR1 is MDHEN, CDR2 SYDVKM, per germline. The CDR3 contains 15 residues. V trimming: 4 bases; J trimming: 6 bases; junction bases outside the gene matches: 7. In DNA, the CDR3 is TGTGCCAGCAGTTCCGCGGGACAGGGTGCCAATGAGCAGTTCTTC. Translating it yields CASSSAGQGANEQFF. Combining the CDR3 with reference TRBV28 and TRBJ2-1 gives the whole variable domain DVKVTQSSRYLVKRTGEKVFLECVQDMDHENMFWYRQDPGLGLRLIYFSYDVKMKEKGDIPEGYSVSREKKERFSLILESASTNQTSMYLCASSSAGQGANEQFFGPGTRLTVL.

This clonotype was counted ten times or more. This chain links TRBV4-1 with TRBJ2-3; D unclear. Per the germline V gene, CDR1 is MGHRA and CDR2 is YSYEKL. V was pared by 0 bases and J by 5 bases, with 12 bases between. CDR3 length: 15 amino acids. The CDR3, as DNA: TGCGCCAGCAGCCAAGATGTCTCGGGCGGAGATACGCAGTATTTT. Protein: CASSQDVSGGDTQYF.

This clonotype has only a few counts. The chain uses TRBV29-1 and TRBJ2-2; 13 nucleotides line up with TRBD2. V gave up 6 bases and J gave up 5 bases; unmatched junction bases: 6. The germline gives CDR1 SQVTM, CDR2 ANQGSEA. This CDR3 is 15 amino acids long. The CDR3 spells CSVTLAGGQTGELFF. The CDR3 nucleotides read TGCAGCGTCACACTAGCGGGAGGGCAAACCGGGGAGCTGTTTTTT.

The gene calls are TRBV27 and TRBJ2-7, with 8 bases identical to TRBD2. Losses at the gene ends were 5 bases for V and 2 bases for J; bases not matched to a gene: 11. Germline V gene lookup returns CDR1 MNHEY and CDR2 SMNVEV (reference sequence). This CDR3 has 16 residues. This CDR3 reads CASSLTGLAGTYEQYF. The CDR3 DNA sequence: TGTGCCAGCAGTCTAACAGGGCTAGCGGGTACCTACGAGCAGTACTTC.

Note on this clonotype: A single base is all that separates this from a far larger clone, so a read error is likely. The chain employs TRBV7-8 and TRBJ2-7; TRBD1 aligns across 8 bases. This CDR3 contains 16 residues. J lost 7 bases, V lost 2 bases, and 13 bases had no gene match. The V gene's germline CDR1 is SGHVS and CDR2 FQNEAQ. The CDR3 nucleotides read TGTGCCAGCAGCTTACCCTTCGGACAGGGTAGGGATGAGCAGTACTTC. It encodes CASSLPFGQGRDEQYF. The full variable domain, rest sourced from reference TRBV7-8 and TRBJ2-7, is GAGVSQSPRYKVAKRGQDVALRCDPISGHVSLFWYQQALGQGPEFLTYFQNEAQLDKSGLPSDRFFAERPEGSVSTLKIQRTQQEDSAVYLCASSLPFGQGRDEQYFGPGTRLTVT.